What follows are 5 T cell receptor beta chains derived from one specimen sequenced in a study of blood T cell repertoires in COVID-19. The repertoire was sequenced with immunoSEQ multiplex PCR; TCRdb's copy has only in-frame clones and lacks some. The table shows some 280,000 clones, with approximately 90% occurring only once. Sequencing was performed on peripheral blood. The receptors come from a woman aged 30 to 39 with active or convalescent COVID-19.

The CDR3 sequence: CASSPTGMLDTEAFF. The CDR3 nucleotides read TGTGCCAGCAGCCCGACAGGGATGTTGGACACTGAAGCTTTCTTT. This chain connects TRBV6-6 to TRBJ1-1; 7 bases agree with TRBD1. The CDR3 extends over 15 amino acids. Germline V gives CDR1 MNHNY, CDR2 SVGAGI (reference sequence). Trimming removed 6 bases from V and 3 bases from J; junction bases left unmatched: 10.

The V gene is TRBV5-1, the J gene TRBJ1-2; 8 bases agree with TRBD1. V was pared by 2 bases and J by 6 bases, with 9 bases of the junction left unmatched. The length of the CDR3 is 15 residues. CDR1 and CDR2 (germline): SGHRS, YFSETQ. CDR3 nucleotides: TGCGCCAGCAGCTTAGGACCGGGGACAGGCAATGGCTACACCTTC. It codes for CASSLGPGTGNGYTF.

The chain links TRBV4-3 to TRBJ1-2; 7 bases map to TRBD1. Germline values: CDR1 LGHNA, CDR2 YSLEER. The V segment lost 3 bases and the J segment 8 bases; nucleotides outside the gene matches: 6. The CDR3 loop spans 13 amino acids. The CDR3 nucleotides are TGCGCCAGCAGCCAGACAGGGTCGACCGGCTACACCTTC. It yields the protein CASSQTGSTGYTF.

The chain employs TRBV4-1 and TRBJ2-3, with 9 bases lining up with TRBD2. Losses at the gene ends were 0 bases for V and 0 bases for J; bases not matched to a gene: 13. In germline, CDR1 is MGHRA, CDR2 YSYEKL. This CDR3 is built from 20 residues. The CDR3 reads CASSQDRQLAGSSSTDTQYF. CDR3 DNA sequence: TGCGCCAGCAGCCAAGATCGGCAGCTAGCGGGGTCCTCTAGCACAGATACGCAGTATTTT.

The chain has TRBV5-1 and TRBJ1-2; TRBD1 might be the D (6 bases). V dropped 0 bases and J dropped 6 bases, with 18 bases sitting between them. The germline CDR1 and CDR2 sequences are SGHRS and YFSETQ. This CDR3 is built from 16 residues. Here the CDR3 reads CASSLARIQGPNGYTF. The CDR3 region has the DNA TGCGCCAGCAGCTTGGCCCGGATACAGGGACCAAATGGCTACACCTTC.